Sequencing of this TCR beta chain was carried out in a study of neurological immune-mediated disorders. TCRdb analysed the 5' RACE reads with MiXCR anew, one entry per CDR3 protein. The sample has about 32,000 distinct CDR3 sequences, less than 15% seen once; the top ten hold more than 4.5%. At least ten counts were recorded for this clonotype. Time point specified: technical triplicate 2. V trimming: 6 bases; J trimming: 5 bases; junction bases outside the gene matches: 11. The CDR3 runs 15 residues. The germline gives CDR1 DFQATT, CDR2 SNEGSKA (reference sequence). The chain has TRBV20-1 and TRBJ2-3, with 10 bases that match TRBD2. Sequenced input: CD4+ T cells from blood. The source of this sequence is a female donor with HTLV-1-associated myelopathy (HAM/TSP). CDR3 in DNA: TGCAGTGCGACTATTAGCGGGAGGATAAAAGATACGCAGTATTTT. Its protein is CSATISGRIKDTQYF.